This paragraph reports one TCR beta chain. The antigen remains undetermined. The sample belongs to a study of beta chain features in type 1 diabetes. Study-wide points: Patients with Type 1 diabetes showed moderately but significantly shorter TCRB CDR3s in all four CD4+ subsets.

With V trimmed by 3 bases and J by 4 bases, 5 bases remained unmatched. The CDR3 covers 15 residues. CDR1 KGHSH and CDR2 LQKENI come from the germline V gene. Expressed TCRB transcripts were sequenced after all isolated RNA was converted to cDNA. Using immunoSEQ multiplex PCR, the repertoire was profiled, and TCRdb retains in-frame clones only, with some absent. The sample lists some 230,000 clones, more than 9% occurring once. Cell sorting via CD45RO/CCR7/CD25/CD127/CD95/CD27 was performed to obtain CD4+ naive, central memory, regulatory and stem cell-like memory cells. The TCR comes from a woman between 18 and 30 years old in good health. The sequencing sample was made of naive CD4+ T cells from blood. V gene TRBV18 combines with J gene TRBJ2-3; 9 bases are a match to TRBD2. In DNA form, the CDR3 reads TGTGCCAGCTCACCCAGAGCGGGAGGTCCAGATACGCAGTATTTT. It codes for CASSPRAGGPDTQYF.